This is a list of T cell receptor beta chains from one sample in a study of shared clonotypes between healthy human individuals. TCRdb's copy holds only in-frame clones and misses some; the assay was immunoSEQ multiplex PCR. The sample has over a million clones; roughly 96% are singletons. The sequenced sample consisted of naive CD4+ T cells sorted from blood. The source of these receptors is a man younger than 45 in good health. The CDR3 runs from the conserved cysteine through the conserved F or W. A D gene is named only where the DNA matches it firmly. Where a row states a size, it is once, few, many or the class of an expanded clone; other rows omit it.

j_gene	d_gene	abundance	v_gene	CDR3aa	CDR3nt
TRBJ2-5	TRBD2	-	TRBV7-9	CASSLTSGQETQYF	TGTGCCAGCAGCCTTACTAGCGGACAAGAGACCCAGTACTTC
TRBJ2-7	-	-	TRBV7-8	CASSTRTPYDSYEQYF	TGTGCCAGCAGCACCCGGACTCCGTACGACTCCTACGAGCAGTACTTC
TRBJ2-2	-	-	TRBV6-1	CASNLLIGELFF	TGTGCCAGCAACCTCCTGATTGGGGAGCTGTTTTTT
TRBJ2-7	TRBD2	-	TRBV5-1	CASSPLPGLAGVREQYF	TGCGCCAGCAGCCCACTCCCGGGACTAGCGGGAGTACGCGAGCAGTACTTC
TRBJ2-3	TRBD2	-	TRBV29-1	CSVVRTSGSTDTQYF	TGCAGCGTTGTCAGGACTAGCGGCAGCACAGATACGCAGTATTTT
TRBJ1-5	-	-	TRBV6-5	CASSYSAISNQPQHF	TGTGCCAGCAGTTACTCGGCTATCAGCAATCAGCCCCAGCATTTT
TRBJ2-1	-	-	TRBV2	CASSEEATFYNEQFF	TGTGCCAGCAGTGAAGAGGCGACATTTTACAATGAGCAGTTCTTC
TRBJ2-3	-	-	TRBV10-2	CASSLGASSTDTQYF	TGCGCCAGCAGTCTTGGGGCGTCTAGCACAGATACGCAGTATTTT
TRBJ2-1	TRBD2	-	TRBV7-9	CASSLGLAGRTIVSNEQFF	TGTGCCAGCAGCCTGGGTCTAGCGGGACGGACTATAGTAAGCAATGAGCAGTTCTTC
TRBJ2-7	-	-	TRBV5-5	CASSLALNRVGSYEQYF	TGTGCCAGCAGCTTGGCCCTCAACAGGGTTGGGTCCTACGAGCAGTACTTC
TRBJ2-7	TRBD2	-	TRBV9	CASSPNLAAFSYEQYF	TGTGCCAGCAGCCCTAACCTAGCGGCGTTCTCCTACGAGCAGTACTTC
TRBJ2-3	TRBD1	-	TRBV5-1	CASRLGTVSTDTQYF	TGCGCCAGCAGACTGGGGACAGTAAGCACAGATACGCAGTATTTT
TRBJ2-7	-	-	TRBV6-5	CASSLGPPAPGEQYF	TGTGCCAGCAGTTTGGGACCACCGGCCCCGGGCGAGCAGTACTTC
TRBJ2-3	-	-	TRBV9	CASSTSWAFTDTQYF	TGTGCCAGCAGCACCTCCTGGGCTTTCACAGATACGCAGTATTTT
TRBJ1-4	-	-	TRBV28	CASSLRGEGPRGKLFF	TGTGCCAGCAGCCTAAGGGGAGAAGGCCCAAGAGGAAAACTGTTTTTT
TRBJ2-7	-	-	TRBV4-1	CASSQAEGHFSYEQYF	TGCGCCAGCAGTCAGGCAGAGGGGCACTTCTCCTACGAGCAGTACTTC
TRBJ1-4	-	-	TRBV28	CASTNRLLLFF	TGTGCCAGCACCAACCGACTCCTTCTGTTTTTT
TRBJ2-5	-	-	TRBV5-1	CASSLASGSYQETQYF	TGCGCCAGCAGCTTGGCCTCGGGATCGTACCAAGAGACCCAGTACTTC
TRBJ2-1	TRBD2	once	TRBV19	CASSVSGARYNEQFF	TGTGCCAGTAGTGTTAGCGGGGCACGCTACAATGAGCAGTTCTTC
TRBJ1-1	-	-	TRBV7-9	CASSRGSGSYEAFF	TGTGCCAGCAGCAGGGGAAGTGGATCCTATGAAGCTTTCTTT
TRBJ2-5	TRBD1	-	TRBV28	CASLPGDRQQETQYF	TGTGCCAGCCTACCCGGGGACAGGCAACAAGAGACCCAGTACTTC
TRBJ1-4	-	-	TRBV6-1	CASSEARGGNPLFF	TGTGCCAGCAGTGAAGCGAGGGGGGGAAACCCTCTTTTTTTT
TRBJ2-1	-	-	TRBV10-2	CASSVGTDNEQFF	TGCGCCAGCAGCGTAGGGACCGACAATGAGCAGTTCTTC
TRBJ2-3	-	-	TRBV9	CASSVARVTDTQYF	TGTGCCAGCAGCGTAGCCAGGGTCACAGATACGCAGTATTTT
TRBJ1-5	-	-	TRBV2	CASSDSSAHQPQHF	TGTGCCAGCAGTGACTCCTCGGCCCATCAGCCCCAGCATTTT
TRBJ2-7	-	few	TRBV7-9	CASSAGTYYEQYF	TGTGCCAGCAGCGCCGGGACTTACTACGAGCAGTACTTC
TRBJ1-5	TRBD1	once	TRBV7-3	CASSATGLQPQHF	TGTGCCAGCAGCGCGACAGGGTTGCAGCCCCAGCATTTT
TRBJ2-2	TRBD2	once	TRBV10-1	CASRAGLAGDANTGELFF	TGCGCCAGCAGAGCGGGACTAGCGGGAGATGCGAACACCGGGGAGCTGTTTTTT
TRBJ1-2	-	-	TRBV6-6	CASSPTVSPPYGYTF	TGTGCCAGCAGTCCGACAGTGAGTCCTCCCTATGGCTACACCTTC
TRBJ1-2	-	-	TRBV27	CASRTSPGDYGYTF	TGTGCCAGCAGAACCTCTCCGGGCGACTATGGCTACACCTTC
TRBJ2-2	-	-	TRBV19	CASSVDKNTGELFF	TGTGCCAGTAGTGTGGACAAGAACACCGGGGAGCTGTTTTTT
TRBJ2-7	-	-	TRBV29-1	CSASDRAGGEQYF	TGCAGCGCCTCGGACAGAGCGGGCGGCGAGCAGTACTTC
TRBJ2-1	TRBD2	-	TRBV7-6	CASSPTSAKQFF	TGTGCCAGCAGCCCGACTAGCGCTAAGCAGTTCTTC
TRBJ2-3	-	once	TRBV7-9	CASTPQGVGTDTQYF	TGTGCCAGCACCCCACAGGGAGTGGGCACAGATACGCAGTATTTT
TRBJ1-1	-	-	TRBV6-6	CASSSNRGTEAFF	TGTGCCAGCAGTTCCAACCGAGGGACTGAAGCTTTCTTT
TRBJ1-2	-	few	TRBV19	CASSISQVNYGYTF	TGTGCCAGTAGTATCTCTCAGGTGAACTATGGCTACACCTTC
TRBJ1-4	-	-	TRBV10-3	CASAPGGEKLFF	TGTGCCTCCGCCCCAGGTGGTGAAAAACTGTTTTTT
TRBJ2-5	TRBD1	-	TRBV7-7	CASSFEPGQGFTKETQYF	TGTGCTAGCAGCTTTGAACCGGGACAGGGATTCACCAAAGAGACCCAGTACTTC
TRBJ2-5	TRBD2	-	TRBV7-2	CASSPGLAGGRQYF	TGTGCCAGCAGCCCCGGGCTAGCGGGAGGAAGACAGTACTTC
TRBJ2-7	-	once	TRBV11-2	CASSRSPSGNYEQYF	TGTGCCAGCAGCCGATCTCCCAGCGGCAACTACGAGCAGTACTTC